The 13 T cell receptor beta chains listed next were all sequenced from one sample in a study of OX40 agonist ivuxolimab in advanced cancers. Profiled with immunoSEQ multiplex PCR; TCRdb holds only in-frame clones, not every one. The top ten clones hold about 0.75% of a sample with roughly 64,000 clones, around 85% of them seen once. Source: CD4+ or CD8+ T cells sorted from blood, taken in a trial of the OX40 agonist ivuxolimab. These receptors were taken from an adult with an advanced solid tumor such as melanoma, head and neck, liver or kidney cancer.

This clone was picked up one time. This chain links TRBV27 with TRBJ1-2, with TRBD1 matching 10 bases. V trimming: 5 bases; J trimming: 5 bases; junction bases outside the gene matches: 5. Germline assignment: CDR1 MNHEY and CDR2 SMNVEV (reference sequence). The CDR3 loop spans 14 amino acids. The CDR3 sequence: CASSRDRGGYGYTF. The CDR3 DNA reads as TGTGCCAGCAGTAGGGACAGGGGAGGATATGGCTACACCTTC.

The chain uses TRBV11-2 and TRBJ1-1; 8 bases map to TRBD1. This CDR3 is built from 14 residues. The germline CDR1 and CDR2 sequences are SGHAT and FQNNGV. V was clipped by 10 bases and J by 4 bases; unmatched bases: 11. The CDR3 spells CANTKTGGSTEAFF. CDR3 DNA: TGTGCCAACACAAAAACAGGGGGGAGCACTGAAGCTTTCTTT.

The V call is TRBV6-5, the J call TRBJ2-4; TRBD1 is a possible D gene (6 bases). Germline assignment: CDR1 MNHEY and CDR2 SVGAGI. The CDR3 loop spans 15 amino acids. V gave up 6 bases and J gave up 5 bases, with 17 bases separating them. CDR3 DNA sequence: TGTGCCAGCAGGCAGGGGTGGGGAGAAGAAAACATTCAGTACTTC. Encoded protein: CASRQGWGEENIQYF.

This CDR3 is CASSLRGPGPGGINEQFF. DNA of the CDR3: TGTGCCAGCAGCTTAAGGGGCCCGGGACCAGGTGGAATCAATGAGCAGTTCTTC. This chain connects TRBV11-2 to TRBJ2-1; D is tentatively TRBD1 or TRBD2 (5 bases each). The CDR3 spans 18 residues. Deletions cut 2 bases from V and 6 bases from J, with 23 bases between. Germline V gene lookup returns CDR1 SGHAT and CDR2 FQNNGV.

The chain joins TRBV6-1 to TRBJ1-2, with D possibly TRBD1 on 6 matching bases. This CDR3 contains 13 residues. CDR1 is MNHNS and CDR2 is SASEGT in the germline V gene. Trimming left V 2 bases short and J 8 bases short, with 12 bases between. CDR3 sequence: CASSEYRDAGYTF. The CDR3 DNA is TGTGCCAGCAGTGAATACAGGGACGCCGGCTACACCTTC.

The gene calls are TRBV19 and TRBJ2-1, with 10 bases matching TRBD1. In germline, CDR1 is LNHDA, CDR2 SQIVND (reference sequence). The trim removed 4 bases at V and 8 bases at J, leaving 5 bases unmatched. This CDR3 comprises 14 residues. Written as DNA, the CDR3 is TGTGCCAGTAGTAGGGACAGGGGAGTCGATGAGCAGTTCTTC. Encoded protein: CASSRDRGVDEQFF.

The table lists this clone with a few counts. This chain joins TRBV6-5 and TRBJ1-2; D is perhaps TRBD1 (6 bases). V lost 5 bases, J lost 5 bases, and 12 bases lay in between. This CDR3 spans 13 amino acids. Germline values: CDR1 MNHEY, CDR2 SVGAGI. The CDR3 region is CASSPGTLYGYTF. The CDR3 DNA follows: TGTGCCAGCAGTCCCGGGACACTATATGGCTACACCTTC.

The rearrangement joins TRBV2 to TRBJ1-5; D is unresolved. Trimming removed 3 bases from V and 2 bases from J, with 11 bases in between. Germline V gene data show CDR1 as SNHLY and CDR2 as FYNNEI. The CDR3 contains 15 residues. The CDR3 is CASSDSGLGNQPQHF. CDR3 DNA sequence: TGTGCCAGCAGTGACTCTGGGCTCGGCAATCAGCCCCAGCATTTT.

The rearrangement joins TRBV5-1 to TRBJ2-5; possibly TRBD1 or TRBD2 for D (6 bases each). The CDR3 totals 13 residues. Trimming shortened V by 0 bases and J by 9 bases, and 12 bases separated the two germline ends. Germline-derived CDR1 and CDR2 are SGHRS and YFSETQ. CDR3 sequence (DNA): TGCGCCAGCAGCTTGGGGGGGGCGGAAGCCCAGTACTTC. This gives the protein CASSLGGAEAQYF.

This clone occurred once. The V and J genes are TRBV10-3 and TRBJ2-7, with 8 bases that match TRBD2. CDR1 is ENHRY, CDR2 SYGVKD, per germline. CDR3 size: 12 residues. V trimming: 10 bases; J trimming: 5 bases; junction bases outside the gene matches: 7. CDR3 residues: CASGTRRDEQYF. The CDR3 coding sequence is TGTGCCAGCGGGACTAGAAGGGACGAGCAGTACTTC.

V gene TRBV9 combines with J gene TRBJ1-1, with TRBD1 as a possible D gene (6 bases). Germline CDR1 is SGDLS and CDR2 is YYNGEE. CDR3 length equals 13 residues. V lost 4 bases and J 4 bases, leaving 11 bases between the germline ends. The CDR3 DNA sequence: TGTGCCAGCAGCCCAAGGACAGTCACTGAAGCTTTCTTT. This sequence encodes CASSPRTVTEAFF.

The chain combines TRBV9 with TRBJ2-1; tentatively, D is TRBD2 (6 bases). The CDR3 runs 13 residues. Germline V gene lookup returns CDR1 SGDLS and CDR2 YYNGEE. V was cut by 0 bases and J by 12 bases, with 13 bases left in between. The CDR3 reads CASSVGRDFGQFF. The CDR3 DNA follows: TGTGCCAGCAGCGTAGGGAGGGACTTCGGGCAGTTCTTC.

The CDR3 DNA reads as TGTGCCAGCAGCTTAGCCAACGAGCAGTACTTC. Translation gives CASSLANEQYF. The V and J genes are TRBV7-9 and TRBJ2-7; D call uncertain. From germline, CDR1 is SEHNR and CDR2 FQNEAQ (reference sequence). The CDR3 runs to 11 residues. The germline V and J ends were trimmed by 0 bases and 5 bases, with 2 bases remaining between them.